This T cell receptor (beta chain) emerged from a study of blood T cell repertoires in COVID-19. This table comes from immunoSEQ multiplex PCR, and its TCRdb copy is limited to in-frame clones, with some not included. The table lists 150,000 to 200,000 clones, 85% of them singletons. The J segment lost 6 bases and the V segment lost 2 bases, leaving 7 bases of the junction unmatched. CDR1 SNHLY and CDR2 FYNNEI come from the germline V gene. This CDR3 has 15 residues. The specimen was peripheral blood. The chain has TRBV2 and TRBJ1-5; 7 bases fit TRBD1. This TCR was sampled from a woman aged 60-75 years with acute or convalescent COVID-19. CDR3: CASSETRGWAQPQHF. CDR3 in DNA: TGTGCCAGCAGTGAAACCAGGGGGTGGGCTCAGCCCCAGCATTTT.